This TCR beta chain was documented in a study of blood T cell repertoires in COVID-19. Study as a whole: Material from acute and convalescent COVID-19 was sourced from the United States, Italy and Spain. In each case, the material was cDNA or gDNA derived from T cells, B-cell-depleted T cells, or PBMCs.

While infection was still active, Seattle patients were enrolled and then followed longitudinally. Germline CDR1 and CDR2: SNHLY and FYNNEI. Trimming removed 8 bases at V and 6 bases at J, with 18 bases between. The CDR3 sequence is 14 residues long. TCRdb keeps only in-frame clones here, not all; method: immunoSEQ multiplex PCR. The sample lists some 65,000 clones, about 86% occurring once. The chain employs TRBV2 and TRBJ2-3; perhaps TRBD2 as D (7 bases). This receptor was identified in a man aged 35 to 55 with COVID-19, enrolled during active disease. Specimen: peripheral blood. CDR3 region: CASQERSGGDTQYF. Here the CDR3 DNA reads TGTGCCAGCCAGGAAAGGTCGGGGGGCGATACGCAGTATTTT.